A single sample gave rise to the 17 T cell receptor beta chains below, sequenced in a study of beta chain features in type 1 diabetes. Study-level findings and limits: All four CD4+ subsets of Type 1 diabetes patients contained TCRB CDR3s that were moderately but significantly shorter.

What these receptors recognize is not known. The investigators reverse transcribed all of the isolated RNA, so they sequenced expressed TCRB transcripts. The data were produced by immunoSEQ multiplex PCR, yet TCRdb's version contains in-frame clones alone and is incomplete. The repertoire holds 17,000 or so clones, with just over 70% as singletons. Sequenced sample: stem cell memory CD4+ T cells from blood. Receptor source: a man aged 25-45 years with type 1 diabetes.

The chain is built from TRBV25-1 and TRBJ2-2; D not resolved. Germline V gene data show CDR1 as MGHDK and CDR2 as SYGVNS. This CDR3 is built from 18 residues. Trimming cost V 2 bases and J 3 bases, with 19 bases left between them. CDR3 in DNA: TGTGCCAGCAGTGAACGGTCAATAGGAGACGTCGACACCGGGGAGCTGTTTTTT. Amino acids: CASSERSIGDVDTGELFF. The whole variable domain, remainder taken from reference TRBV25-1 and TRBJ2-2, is EADIYQTPRYLVIGTGKKITLECSQTMGHDKMYWYQQDPGMELHLIHYSYGVNSTEKGDLSSESTVSRIRTEHFPLTLESARPSHTSQYLCASSERSIGDVDTGELFFGEGSRLTVL.

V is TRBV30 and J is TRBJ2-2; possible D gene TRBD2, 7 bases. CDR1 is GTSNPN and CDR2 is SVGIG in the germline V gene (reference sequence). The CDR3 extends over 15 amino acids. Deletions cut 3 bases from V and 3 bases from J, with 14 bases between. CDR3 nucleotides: TGTGCCTGGAGAGGGGGGGCAGGGTACACCGGGGAGCTGTTTTTT. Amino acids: CAWRGGAGYTGELFF.

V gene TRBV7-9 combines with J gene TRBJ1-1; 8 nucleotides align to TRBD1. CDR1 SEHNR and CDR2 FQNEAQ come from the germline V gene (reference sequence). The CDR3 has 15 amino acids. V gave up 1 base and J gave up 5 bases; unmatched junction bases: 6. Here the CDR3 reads CASSLVPTGDTEAFF. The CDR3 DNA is TGTGCCAGCAGCTTAGTCCCGACAGGGGATACTGAAGCTTTCTTT. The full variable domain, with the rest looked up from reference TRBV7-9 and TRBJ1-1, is DTGVSQNPRHKITKRGQNVTFRCDPISEHNRLYWYRQTLGQGPEFLTYFQNEAQLEKSRLLSDRFSAERPKGSFSTLEIQRTEQGDSAMYLCASSLVPTGDTEAFFGQGTRLTVV.

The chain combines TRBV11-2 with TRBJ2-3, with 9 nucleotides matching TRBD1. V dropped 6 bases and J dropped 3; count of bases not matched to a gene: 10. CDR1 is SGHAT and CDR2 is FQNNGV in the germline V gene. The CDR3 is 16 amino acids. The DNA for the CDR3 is TGTGCCAGCAGTACACAGGGGGCAATAAGGACAGATACGCAGTATTTT. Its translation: CASSTQGAIRTDTQYF.

The DNA of the CDR3 is TGTGCCATCAGGCCGGGACAGGGGGCCTACGAGCAGTACTTC. Protein sequence: CAIRPGQGAYEQYF. The genes are TRBV10-3 and TRBJ2-7; 11 bases are shared with TRBD1. V shed 6 bases and J 2 bases; nucleotides not matched to a gene: 3. Per the germline V gene, CDR1 is ENHRY and CDR2 is SYGVKD. This CDR3 is 14 amino acids long.

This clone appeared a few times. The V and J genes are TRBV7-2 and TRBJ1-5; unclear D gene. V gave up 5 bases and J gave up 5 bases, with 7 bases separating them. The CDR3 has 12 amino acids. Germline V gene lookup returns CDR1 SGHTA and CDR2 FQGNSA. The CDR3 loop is CASSPRDQPQHF. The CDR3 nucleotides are TGTGCCAGCAGCCCGAGGGATCAGCCCCAGCATTTT.

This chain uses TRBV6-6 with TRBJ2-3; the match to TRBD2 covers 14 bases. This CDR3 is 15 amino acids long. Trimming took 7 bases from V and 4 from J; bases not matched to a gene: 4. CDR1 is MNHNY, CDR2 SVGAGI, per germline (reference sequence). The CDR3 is CASTGTSGGPDTQYF. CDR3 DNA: TGTGCCAGCACCGGGACTAGCGGGGGACCAGATACGCAGTATTTT.

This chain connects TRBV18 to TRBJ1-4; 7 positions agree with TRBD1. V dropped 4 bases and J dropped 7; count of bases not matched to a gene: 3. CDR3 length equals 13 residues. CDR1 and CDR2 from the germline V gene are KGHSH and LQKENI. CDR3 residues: CASSQGQREKLFF. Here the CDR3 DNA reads TGTGCCAGCTCACAGGGACAGCGTGAAAAACTGTTTTTT.

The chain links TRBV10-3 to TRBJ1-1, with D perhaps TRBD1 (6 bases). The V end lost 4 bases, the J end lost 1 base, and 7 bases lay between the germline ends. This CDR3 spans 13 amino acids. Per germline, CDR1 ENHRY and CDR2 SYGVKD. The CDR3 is CAISAGENTEAFF. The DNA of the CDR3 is TGTGCCATCAGTGCAGGGGAGAACACTGAAGCTTTCTTT.

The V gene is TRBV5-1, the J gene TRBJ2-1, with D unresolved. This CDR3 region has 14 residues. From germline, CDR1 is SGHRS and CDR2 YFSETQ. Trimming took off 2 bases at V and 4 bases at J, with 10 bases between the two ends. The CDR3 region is CASSFLSRYNEQFF. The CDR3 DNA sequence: TGCGCCAGCAGCTTTCTGAGCCGATACAATGAGCAGTTCTTC.

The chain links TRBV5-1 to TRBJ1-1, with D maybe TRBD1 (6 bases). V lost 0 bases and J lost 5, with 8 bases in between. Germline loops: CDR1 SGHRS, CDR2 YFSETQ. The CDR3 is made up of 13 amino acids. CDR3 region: CASSLEQGTEAFF. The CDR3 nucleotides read TGCGCCAGCAGCTTGGAACAGGGAACTGAAGCTTTCTTT.

The CDR3 here is CASSILRGSNYEQYF. Here the CDR3 DNA reads TGTGCCAGTAGTATCCTCAGGGGATCTAACTACGAGCAGTACTTC. The rearrangement uses TRBV19 and TRBJ2-7; the D gene is possibly TRBD1 (6 bases). This CDR3 has 15 amino acids. Germline CDR1 is LNHDA and CDR2 is SQIVND (reference sequence). Trimming removed 3 bases from V and 3 bases from J, with 15 bases in between.

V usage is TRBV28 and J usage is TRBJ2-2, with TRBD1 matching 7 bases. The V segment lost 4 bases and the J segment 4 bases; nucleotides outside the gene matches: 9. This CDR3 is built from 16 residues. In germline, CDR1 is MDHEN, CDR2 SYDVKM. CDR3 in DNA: TGTGCCAGCAGTTCCCCAGGGGGAATTGGCACCGGGGAGCTGTTTTTT. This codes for CASSSPGGIGTGELFF.

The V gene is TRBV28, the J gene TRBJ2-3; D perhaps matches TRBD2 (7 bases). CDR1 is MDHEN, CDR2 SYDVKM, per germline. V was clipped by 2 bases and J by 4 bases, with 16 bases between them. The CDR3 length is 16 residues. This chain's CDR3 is CASSLRRVGGADTQYF. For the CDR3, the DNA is TGTGCCAGCAGTTTAAGGCGGGTAGGGGGGGCAGATACGCAGTATTTT.

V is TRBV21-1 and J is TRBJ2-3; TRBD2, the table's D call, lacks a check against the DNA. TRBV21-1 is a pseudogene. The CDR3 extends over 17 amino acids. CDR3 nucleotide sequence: TGTGCCAGCAGCAAAGAAACTAGCGGGGGATTTGCAGATACGCAGTATTTT. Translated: CASSKETSGGFADTQYF.

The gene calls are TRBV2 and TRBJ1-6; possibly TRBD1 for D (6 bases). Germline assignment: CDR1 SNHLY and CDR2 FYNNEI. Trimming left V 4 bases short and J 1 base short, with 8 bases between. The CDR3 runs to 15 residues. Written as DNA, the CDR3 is TGTGCCAGCAGTGGCCAGGGGTCCTATAATTCACCCCTCCACTTT. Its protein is CASSGQGSYNSPLHF.

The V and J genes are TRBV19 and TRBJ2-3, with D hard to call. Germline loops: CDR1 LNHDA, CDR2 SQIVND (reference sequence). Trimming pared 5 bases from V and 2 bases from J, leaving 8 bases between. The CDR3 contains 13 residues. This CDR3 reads CASSPLFTDTQYF. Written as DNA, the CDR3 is TGTGCCAGTAGTCCTCTATTCACAGATACGCAGTATTTT.